This is a list of T cell receptor beta chains from one sample in a study of blood T cell repertoires in COVID-19. Sequenced by immunoSEQ multiplex PCR; TCRdb stores in-frame clones only, minus some. The sample includes fewer than 300,000 clones, approximately 82% of them seen just once. The sample consisted of peripheral blood. The source of these receptors is a woman under 30 with acute or convalescent COVID-19. The CDR3 runs from the conserved cysteine through the conserved F or W. The D gene is left open where the match is weak. Part of the rows lack a size; the others show once, few, many or a class for expanded clones.

CDR3 protein,CDR3 DNA,V gene,clone size,D gene,J gene
CASTSGGSWNEQFF,TGCGCCAGCACCTCCGGCGGGAGTTGGAATGAGCAGTTCTTC,TRBV5-1,.,TRBD2,TRBJ2-1
CASSDPQGGDTEAFF,TGTGCCAGCAGTGATCCACAGGGGGGGGACACTGAAGCTTTCTTT,TRBV25-1,many,TRBD1,TRBJ1-1
CASSLRDRTTYNSPLHF,TGTGCCAGCAGCCTAAGGGACAGGACGACCTATAATTCACCCCTCCACTTT,TRBV21-1,.,.,TRBJ1-6
CATSDLGTGGAFTGELFF,TGTGCCACCAGTGATTTAGGGACAGGGGGGGCCTTCACCGGGGAGCTGTTTTTT,TRBV24-1,.,TRBD1,TRBJ2-2
CASSLLSGTAYGYTF,TGTGCCAGCAGCTTATTATCGGGGACAGCCTATGGCTACACCTTC,TRBV7-2,.,TRBD1,TRBJ1-2
CASSPPGEGADEKLFF,TGTGCCAGCAGTCCCCCGGGGGAGGGAGCAGATGAAAAACTGTTTTTT,TRBV28,.,.,TRBJ1-4
CASSQVMLAGASSLSYNEQFF,TGTGCCAGCAGCCAAGTAATGCTAGCGGGAGCCTCCAGTCTCTCCTACAATGAGCAGTTCTTC,TRBV3-1/TRBV3-2,.,TRBD2,TRBJ2-1
CASSSPIYLSGNQNIQYF,TGTGCCAGCAGCTCCCCCATATATCTTAGCGGGAATCAAAACATTCAGTACTTC,TRBV7-2,.,TRBD2,TRBJ2-4
CASSPRFGGADEQYF,TGCGCCAGCAGCCCCCGTTTTGGGGGGGCAGACGAGCAGTACTTC,TRBV4-3,.,.,TRBJ2-7
CASSQNRGSYEQYF,TGTGCCAGCAGCCAAAACAGGGGTTCCTACGAGCAGTACTTC,TRBV6-5,.,TRBD1,TRBJ2-7
CASSFRAGGIVDYGYTF,TGTGCCAGCAGCTTTAGGGCAGGGGGGATTGTGGACTATGGCTACACCTTC,TRBV7-2,few,TRBD1,TRBJ1-2
CASSQDSAKNIQYF,TGTGCCAGCAGCCAAGATTCGGCCAAAAACATTCAGTACTTC,TRBV3-1/TRBV3-2,.,.,TRBJ2-4
CASREELAGVSQFF,TGTGCCAGCAGGGAAGAACTAGCGGGAGTTTCCCAGTTCTTC,TRBV6-1,.,TRBD2,TRBJ2-1
CASSQVVETPDLAFF,TGTGCCAGCAGCCAAGTCGTCGAGACACCCGACCTGGCTTTCTTT,TRBV4-2,.,.,TRBJ1-1
CASSRVNRDSYGYTF,TGTGCCAGCAGCCGGGTAAACCGGGACAGCTATGGCTACACCTTC,TRBV14,few,TRBD1,TRBJ1-2
CATRTSGYVEQYF,TGTGCCACCCGGACTAGCGGATACGTAGAGCAGTACTTC,TRBV27,.,TRBD2,TRBJ2-7
CASSPEEYGYTF,TGTGCCAGCTCACCGGAGGAATATGGCTACACCTTC,TRBV18,once,.,TRBJ1-2
CASSTASEQFF,TGCGCCAGCAGTACAGCCAGTGAGCAGTTCTTC,TRBV10-1,.,.,TRBJ2-1
CASKRFNEQFF,TGTGCCAGCAAGAGGTTCAATGAGCAGTTCTTC,TRBV11-2,.,.,TRBJ2-1
CASSWRGSDQPQHF,TGTGCCAGCTCATGGCGGGGCTCGGATCAGCCCCAGCATTTT,TRBV19,.,.,TRBJ1-5
CASSYSARFGEQFF,TGTGCCAGCAGTTACTCTGCTAGGTTCGGTGAGCAGTTCTTC,TRBV6-5,.,.,TRBJ2-1
CASSQDNKGKLIF,TGCGCCAGCAGCCAAGATAACAAGGGGAAATTGATCTTT,TRBV4-3,once,.,TRBJ1-1
CASSHPNNEQFF,TGTGCCAGCAGCCATCCAAACAATGAGCAGTTCTTC,TRBV7-9,.,.,TRBJ2-1
CASSQGNSYEQYF,TGCGCCAGCAGTCAGGGTAACTCCTACGAGCAGTACTTC,TRBV5-1,.,.,TRBJ2-7